These T cell receptor beta chains were read from a single sample in a study of T cells in Graves' hyperthyroidism and ophthalmopathy. TCRdb reanalysed the multiplex PCR reads using MiXCR and keeps one entry per CDR3 protein. The data contain about 380,000 distinct CDR3 sequences, 14% of them seen just once; the ten biggest clones take up 11%. Sequences were obtained from blood. Every receptor here comes from an older woman with Graves' hyperthyroidism. The CDR3 runs from the conserved cysteine through the conserved F or W. A D gene is named only where the DNA matches it firmly.

CDR3aa: CATSDGFGEKLFF
v_gene: TRBV24-1
d_gene: .
j_gene: TRBJ1-4

CDR3aa: CVSSLTAGSNQPQHF
v_gene: TRBV28
d_gene: .
j_gene: TRBJ1-5

CDR3aa: CASSPAGTSGSYEQYF
v_gene: TRBV5-1
d_gene: TRBD2
j_gene: TRBJ2-7

CDR3aa: CASSVGGQGGTGELFF
v_gene: TRBV9
d_gene: TRBD1
j_gene: TRBJ2-2

CDR3aa: CASSLVGASDEQYF
v_gene: TRBV5-1
d_gene: .
j_gene: TRBJ2-7

CDR3aa: CASSQEKRQGVGEQYF
v_gene: TRBV4-1
d_gene: TRBD1
j_gene: TRBJ2-7

CDR3aa: CASSPKNLLAGASTDTQYF
v_gene: TRBV12-3/TRBV12-4
d_gene: TRBD2
j_gene: TRBJ2-3

CDR3aa: CASRTTGAYNEQFF
v_gene: TRBV7-8
d_gene: TRBD1
j_gene: TRBJ2-1

CDR3aa: CTSSFAGGGADTQYF
v_gene: TRBV3-1
d_gene: TRBD2
j_gene: TRBJ2-3

CDR3aa: CASSFSLAGGREQYF
v_gene: TRBV12-3/TRBV12-4
d_gene: TRBD2
j_gene: TRBJ2-7

CDR3aa: CASSLGQFSGNTIYF
v_gene: TRBV18
d_gene: .
j_gene: TRBJ1-3

CDR3aa: CASSLPGQLYGYTF
v_gene: TRBV27
d_gene: TRBD1
j_gene: TRBJ1-2

CDR3aa: CASTDSRTSVDTGELFF
v_gene: TRBV11-3
d_gene: TRBD2
j_gene: TRBJ2-2

CDR3aa: CASSRRPGTVIYGHTF
v_gene: TRBV12-3/TRBV12-4
d_gene: .
j_gene: TRBJ1-2

CDR3aa: CASSWTSGFYEQYF
v_gene: TRBV12-3/TRBV12-4
d_gene: TRBD2
j_gene: TRBJ2-7

CDR3aa: CASSYSGRLNEQFF
v_gene: TRBV6-6
d_gene: .
j_gene: TRBJ2-1

CDR3aa: CASAPWPGQGDLGNTGELFF
v_gene: TRBV12-5
d_gene: TRBD1
j_gene: TRBJ2-2

CDR3aa: CAITNRGGTNEKLFF
v_gene: TRBV2
d_gene: TRBD1
j_gene: TRBJ1-4

CDR3aa: CSARAARGTGTYEQYF
v_gene: TRBV20-1
d_gene: TRBD1
j_gene: TRBJ2-7

CDR3aa: CSVGRNYGYTF
v_gene: TRBV20-1
d_gene: .
j_gene: TRBJ1-2

CDR3aa: CASSEAAGLAGGVQYF
v_gene: TRBV10-2
d_gene: TRBD2
j_gene: TRBJ2-7

CDR3aa: CASSLDKTGFTGELFF
v_gene: TRBV5-1
d_gene: TRBD1
j_gene: TRBJ2-2

CDR3aa: CASSSSNFVGGGSIDEQYF
v_gene: TRBV28
d_gene: .
j_gene: TRBJ2-7

CDR3aa: CASSNREQDTQYF
v_gene: TRBV7-9
d_gene: .
j_gene: TRBJ2-3